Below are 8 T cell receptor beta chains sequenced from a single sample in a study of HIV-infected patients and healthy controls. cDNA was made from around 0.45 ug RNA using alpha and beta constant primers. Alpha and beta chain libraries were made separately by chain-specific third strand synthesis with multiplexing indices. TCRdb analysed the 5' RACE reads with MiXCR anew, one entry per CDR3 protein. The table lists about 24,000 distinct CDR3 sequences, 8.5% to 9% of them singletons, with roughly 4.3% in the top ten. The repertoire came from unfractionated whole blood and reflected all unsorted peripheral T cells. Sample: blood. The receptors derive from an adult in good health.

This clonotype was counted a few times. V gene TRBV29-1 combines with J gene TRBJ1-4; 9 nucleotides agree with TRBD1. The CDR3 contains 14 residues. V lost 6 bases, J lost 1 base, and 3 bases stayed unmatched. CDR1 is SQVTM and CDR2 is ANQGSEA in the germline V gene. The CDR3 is CSVQDRGTNEKLFF. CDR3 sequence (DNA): TGCAGCGTGCAGGACAGGGGAACTAATGAAAAACTGTTTTTT.

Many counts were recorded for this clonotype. CDR3 sequence: CASSLHGPDASVRGYTF. The CDR3 DNA reads as TGCGCCAGCAGCTTGCATGGGCCGGACGCCTCTGTTCGTGGCTACACCTTC. V gene TRBV5-1 combines with J gene TRBJ1-2, with D uncertain. The V end was cut by 1 base, the J end by 7 bases, with 23 bases between. Looked up from germline, CDR1 is SGHRS and CDR2 is YFSETQ. The CDR3 length is 17 residues.

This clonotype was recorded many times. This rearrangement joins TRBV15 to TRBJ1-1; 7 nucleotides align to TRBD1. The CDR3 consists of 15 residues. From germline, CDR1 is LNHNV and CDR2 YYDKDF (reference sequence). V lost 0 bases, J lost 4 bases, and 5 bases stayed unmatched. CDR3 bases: TGTGCCACCAGCAGAGAGACAGGGTACAGCACTGAAGCTTTCTTT. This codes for CATSRETGYSTEAFF.

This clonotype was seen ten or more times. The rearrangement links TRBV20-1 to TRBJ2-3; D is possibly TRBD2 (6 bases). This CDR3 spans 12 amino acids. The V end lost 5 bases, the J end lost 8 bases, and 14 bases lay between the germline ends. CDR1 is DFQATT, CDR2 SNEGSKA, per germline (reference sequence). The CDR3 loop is CSAATSPSTQYF. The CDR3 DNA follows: TGCAGTGCTGCGACTAGTCCGTCTACGCAGTATTTT.

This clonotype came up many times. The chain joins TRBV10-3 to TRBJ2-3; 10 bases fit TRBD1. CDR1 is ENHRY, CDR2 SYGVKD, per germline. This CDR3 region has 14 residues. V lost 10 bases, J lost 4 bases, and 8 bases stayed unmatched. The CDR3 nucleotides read TGTGCCACCGGCTGGGGACAGGGGTCAGATACGCAGTATTTT. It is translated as CATGWGQGSDTQYF.

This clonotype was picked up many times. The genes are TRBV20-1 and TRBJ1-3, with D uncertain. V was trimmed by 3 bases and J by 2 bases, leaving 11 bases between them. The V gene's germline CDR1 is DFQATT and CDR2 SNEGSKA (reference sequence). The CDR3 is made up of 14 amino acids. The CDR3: CSASPEWAGNTIYF. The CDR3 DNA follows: TGCAGTGCTAGTCCTGAGTGGGCTGGAAACACCATATATTTT.

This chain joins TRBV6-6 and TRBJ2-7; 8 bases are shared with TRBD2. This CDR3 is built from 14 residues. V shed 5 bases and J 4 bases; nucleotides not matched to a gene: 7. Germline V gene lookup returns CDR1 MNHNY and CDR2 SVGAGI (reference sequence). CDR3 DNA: TGTGCCAGCAGTCCCGGGACTAGATCATACGAGCAGTACTTC. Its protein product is CASSPGTRSYEQYF.

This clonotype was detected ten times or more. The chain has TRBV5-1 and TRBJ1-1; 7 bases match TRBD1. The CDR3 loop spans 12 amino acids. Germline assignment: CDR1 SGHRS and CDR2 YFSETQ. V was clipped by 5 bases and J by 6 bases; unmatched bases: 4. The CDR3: CASRFGTAEAFF. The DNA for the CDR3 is TGCGCCAGCAGGTTTGGGACAGCTGAAGCTTTCTTT. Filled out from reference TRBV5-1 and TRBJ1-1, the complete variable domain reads KAGVTQTPRYLIKTRGQQVTLSCSPISGHRSVSWYQQTPGQGLQFLFEYFSETQRNKGNFPGRFSGRQFSNSRSEMNVSTLELGDSALYLCASRFGTAEAFFGQGTRLTVV.